This TCR beta chain was captured in a study of T cell repertoires in cytomegalovirus infection. For the study at large: Matching HLA type and CMV infection were both indicated by public TCR beta signatures. Whole-study results and caveats: Summed frequency of shared TCR beta families picked out CMV carriers who also had the relevant HLA. The ex vivo response was dominated by HLA-C-restricted CMV-specific TCR beta clonotypes.

TCRdb passed the reads through MiXCR, listing each CDR3 protein once. The data hold some 680,000 distinct CDR3 sequences, with 35% observed a single time. The J segment lost 7 bases and the V segment lost 3 bases, leaving 0 bases of the junction unmatched. The germline V gene has CDR1 GTSNPN and CDR2 SVGIG (reference sequence). This CDR3 region has 11 residues. To note about this clonotype: Its target is unknown.

The chain combines TRBV30 with TRBJ1-2; 9 bases map to TRBD1. The specimen sequenced was PBMCs. The source is a human donor in good health (CMV status not recorded). Some clones in this sample may be carry-over from other donors' samples. In DNA, the CDR3 is TGTGCCTGGAGGGACAGGGGTGGCTACACCTTC. This gives the protein CAWRDRGGYTF.